The text below deals with one TCR beta chain. What it recognizes is unknown. These data come from a study of cytomegalovirus exposure and HLA in healthy donors. Primers for the PCR totalled 60 Vbeta and 13 Jbeta. The data were produced by immunoSEQ multiplex PCR, yet TCRdb's version contains in-frame clones alone and is incomplete. The data hold about 65,000 clones, with 70% to 85% observed a single time. J was trimmed by 7 bases and V by 0 bases; bases with no gene match: 8. The germline V gene has CDR1 MGHRA and CDR2 YSYEKL. The CDR3 is 15 amino acids. Findings and limits, study-wide: With later analysis, a missense DCLRE1C variant became linked to TCR beta V- and J-gene trimming. The majority of TCR sequences were rare, yet some public TCRs appeared in many donors. Reportedly, cytomegalovirus status was diagnosed with high sensitivity and specificity. TCR beta sequences numbering roughly 18,000 were associated with HLA alleles at 0.05 false discovery rate in a later analysis.

The V gene is TRBV4-1, the J gene TRBJ1-1, with 7 positions matching TRBD1. The material sequenced was PBMCs. The sequence came from a girl between 5 and 17 years old in good health and CMV-seropositive. The chain's CDR3 is CASSQDRWTGLEAFF. Here the CDR3 DNA reads TGCGCCAGCAGCCAAGATCGGTGGACAGGTCTTGAAGCTTTCTTT.